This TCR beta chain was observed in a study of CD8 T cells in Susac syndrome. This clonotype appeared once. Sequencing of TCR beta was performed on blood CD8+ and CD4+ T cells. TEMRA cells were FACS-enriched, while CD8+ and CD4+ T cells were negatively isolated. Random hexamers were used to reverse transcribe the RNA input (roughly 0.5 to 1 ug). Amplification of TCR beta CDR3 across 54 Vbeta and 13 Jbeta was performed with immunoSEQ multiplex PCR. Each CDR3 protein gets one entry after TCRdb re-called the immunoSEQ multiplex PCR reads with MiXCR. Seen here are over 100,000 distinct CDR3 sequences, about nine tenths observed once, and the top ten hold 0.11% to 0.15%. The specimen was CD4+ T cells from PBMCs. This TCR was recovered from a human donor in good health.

CDR3 in amino acids: CSATTVDRSSYEQYF. For the CDR3, the DNA is TGCAGTGCTACTACGGTTGACAGGAGCTCCTACGAGCAGTACTTC. V and J are TRBV20-1 and TRBJ2-7; TRBD1 might be the D (6 bases). The V end was cut by 4 bases, the J end by 0 bases, with 16 bases between. The CDR3 covers 15 residues. Germline V gene lookup returns CDR1 DFQATT and CDR2 SNEGSKA (reference sequence).